Sequencing of this T cell receptor beta chain was carried out in a study of shared clonotypes between healthy human individuals. The germline gives CDR1 MDHEN, CDR2 SYDVKM. The CDR3 is made up of 13 amino acids. V was clipped by 7 bases and J by 8 bases, with 17 bases between them. The unsorted PBMC sample used ten immunoSEQ deep assay plates. Sequenced by immunoSEQ multiplex PCR; TCRdb stores in-frame clones only, minus some. The sample carries about half a million clones, more than 65% recorded once. Overall study findings and caveats: Among donors, the sharing of clonotypes was expected to be influenced by sequencing depth.

On this clone: The antigen is undetermined. A far bigger clonotype differs at one base, so this is likely a read error. Other DNA sequences from this sample encode an identical CDR3 as well.

Sequenced input: PBMCs. The genes are TRBV28 and TRBJ1-2; D not resolved. The source is a woman aged 40 to 50 in good health. Some clones in this sample may be carry-over from other donors' samples. The CDR3 here is CASKFSLQGGYTF. The DNA for the CDR3 is TGTGCCAGCAAGTTTTCCCTTCAAGGGGGCTACACCTTC.